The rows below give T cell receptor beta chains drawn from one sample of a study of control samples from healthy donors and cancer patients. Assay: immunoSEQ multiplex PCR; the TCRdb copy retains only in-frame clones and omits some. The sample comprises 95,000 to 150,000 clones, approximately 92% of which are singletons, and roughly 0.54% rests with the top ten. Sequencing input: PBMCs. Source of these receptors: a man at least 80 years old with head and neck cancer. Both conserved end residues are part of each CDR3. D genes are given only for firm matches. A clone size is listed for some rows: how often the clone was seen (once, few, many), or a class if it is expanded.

CDR3aa: CASSRGSNRETQYF
CDR3nt: TGCGCCAGCAGCCGCGGCTCGAACCGGGAGACCCAGTACTTC
j_gene: TRBJ2-5
d_gene: NA
v_gene: TRBV5-1
abundance: NA

CDR3aa: CASSPLWTGTDTQYF
CDR3nt: TGTGCCAGCAGTCCCCTCTGGACAGGAACAGATACGCAGTATTTT
j_gene: TRBJ2-3
d_gene: TRBD1
v_gene: TRBV6-5
abundance: NA

CDR3aa: CASSQGGASNEQFF
CDR3nt: TGTGCCAGCAGCCAAGGAGGGGCAAGCAATGAGCAGTTCTTC
j_gene: TRBJ2-1
d_gene: NA
v_gene: TRBV3-1/TRBV3-2
abundance: NA

CDR3aa: CASREGGPHTGELFF
CDR3nt: TGTGCCAGCAGGGAGGGGGGGCCCCACACCGGGGAGCTGTTTTTT
j_gene: TRBJ2-2
d_gene: NA
v_gene: TRBV5-4
abundance: NA

CDR3aa: CASSFGPEAFF
CDR3nt: TGTGCCAGCAGCTTCGGTCCTGAAGCTTTCTTT
j_gene: TRBJ1-1
d_gene: NA
v_gene: TRBV5-4
abundance: NA

CDR3aa: CAWSVLVETQYF
CDR3nt: TGTGCCTGGAGTGTTCTGGTGGAGACCCAGTACTTC
j_gene: TRBJ2-5
d_gene: NA
v_gene: TRBV30
abundance: NA

CDR3aa: CASSLGTGLYEQYF
CDR3nt: TGCGCCAGCAGCTTGGGGACAGGGCTCTACGAGCAGTACTTC
j_gene: TRBJ2-7
d_gene: TRBD1
v_gene: TRBV5-1
abundance: NA

CDR3aa: CAWSDGYNEQFF
CDR3nt: TGTGCCTGGAGTGACGGATACAATGAGCAGTTCTTC
j_gene: TRBJ2-1
d_gene: NA
v_gene: TRBV30
abundance: NA

CDR3aa: CASSYSFSGRMGEQFF
CDR3nt: TGTGCCAGCAGTTACTCTTTTAGCGGGAGAATGGGTGAGCAGTTCTTC
j_gene: TRBJ2-1
d_gene: TRBD2
v_gene: TRBV6-2/TRBV6-3
abundance: NA

CDR3aa: CASSPRQGLDTEAFF
CDR3nt: TGTGCCAGCTCACCAAGACAGGGCTTGGACACTGAAGCTTTCTTT
j_gene: TRBJ1-1
d_gene: TRBD1
v_gene: TRBV18
abundance: NA

CDR3aa: CASSIPGANTGELFF
CDR3nt: TGTGCCAGTAGTATCCCAGGGGCGAACACCGGGGAGCTGTTTTTT
j_gene: TRBJ2-2
d_gene: NA
v_gene: TRBV19
abundance: NA

CDR3aa: CASSTPEGLGNTIYF
CDR3nt: TGTGCCAGCAGTACCCCCGAGGGGCTTGGAAACACCATATATTTT
j_gene: TRBJ1-3
d_gene: NA
v_gene: TRBV3-1/TRBV3-2
abundance: NA

CDR3aa: CASSYGGPLYNEQFF
CDR3nt: TGTGCCAGCAGTTACGGGGGCCCATTGTACAATGAGCAGTTCTTC
j_gene: TRBJ2-1
d_gene: NA
v_gene: TRBV6-2/TRBV6-3
abundance: NA

CDR3aa: CASSSQSTDTQYF
CDR3nt: TGTGCCAGCAGCTCTCAAAGCACAGATACGCAGTATTTT
j_gene: TRBJ2-3
d_gene: NA
v_gene: TRBV13
abundance: NA

CDR3aa: CASSYGTFFTAYEQYF
CDR3nt: TGTGCCAGCAGCTACGGGACATTCTTTACCGCCTACGAGCAGTACTTC
j_gene: TRBJ2-7
d_gene: NA
v_gene: TRBV5-8
abundance: NA

CDR3aa: CASSMTGTGVTGELFF
CDR3nt: TGTGCCAGCAGCATGACCGGGACAGGGGTCACCGGGGAGCTGTTTTTT
j_gene: TRBJ2-2
d_gene: TRBD1
v_gene: TRBV7-9
abundance: NA

CDR3aa: CASSFEQGSLDEQYF
CDR3nt: TGTGCCAGCAGCTTTGAACAGGGTTCCCTCGACGAGCAGTACTTC
j_gene: TRBJ2-7
d_gene: NA
v_gene: TRBV12-1
abundance: NA

CDR3aa: CASSPDSGGADTQYF
CDR3nt: TGTGCCAGCAGTCCGGATAGCGGGGGGGCGGATACGCAGTATTTT
j_gene: TRBJ2-3
d_gene: TRBD2
v_gene: TRBV2
abundance: NA

CDR3aa: CASSHRGGNQPQHF
CDR3nt: TGTGCCAGCAGCCACAGGGGTGGCAATCAGCCCCAGCATTTT
j_gene: TRBJ1-5
d_gene: TRBD1
v_gene: TRBV6-2/TRBV6-3
abundance: NA

CDR3aa: CASSSQQGFRETQYF
CDR3nt: TGTGCCAGCAGTTCTCAACAGGGGTTCCGGGAGACCCAGTACTTC
j_gene: TRBJ2-5
d_gene: TRBD1
v_gene: TRBV27
abundance: NA

CDR3aa: CASSYVISGANVLTF
CDR3nt: TGTGCCAGCAGTTACGTGATCTCTGGGGCCAACGTCCTGACTTTC
j_gene: TRBJ2-6
d_gene: NA
v_gene: TRBV6-5
abundance: NA

CDR3aa: CASSEIFYGYTF
CDR3nt: TGTGCCAGCAGTGAGATCTTCTATGGCTACACCTTC
j_gene: TRBJ1-2
d_gene: NA
v_gene: TRBV6-2/TRBV6-3
abundance: NA

CDR3aa: CAWTTGGAVETEAFF
CDR3nt: TGTGCCTGGACGACAGGGGGCGCGGTAGAGACTGAAGCTTTCTTT
j_gene: TRBJ1-1
d_gene: TRBD1
v_gene: TRBV30
abundance: NA

CDR3aa: CASSRQVTTGELFF
CDR3nt: TGTGCCAGCAGTCGACAGGTTACCACCGGGGAGCTGTTTTTT
j_gene: TRBJ2-2
d_gene: NA
v_gene: TRBV7-2
abundance: few

CDR3aa: CASSPDQAGELFF
CDR3nt: TGTGCCAGCTCACCAGATCAGGCCGGGGAGCTGTTTTTT
j_gene: TRBJ2-2
d_gene: NA
v_gene: TRBV18
abundance: NA

CDR3aa: CASSATSGSHEQYF
CDR3nt: TGCGCCAGCAGCGCAACTAGCGGGAGCCACGAGCAGTACTTC
j_gene: TRBJ2-7
d_gene: TRBD2
v_gene: TRBV5-1
abundance: NA

CDR3aa: CASSLRTGQETQYF
CDR3nt: TGTGCCAGCAGTCTTAGGACAGGGCAAGAGACCCAGTACTTC
j_gene: TRBJ2-5
d_gene: TRBD1
v_gene: TRBV3-1/TRBV3-2
abundance: NA

CDR3aa: CASSQDLGQPQHF
CDR3nt: TGTGCCAGCAGCCAAGATCTTGGGCAGCCCCAGCATTTT
j_gene: TRBJ1-5
d_gene: NA
v_gene: TRBV3-1/TRBV3-2
abundance: NA

CDR3aa: CASSNGLAGGAGYEQYF
CDR3nt: TGCGCCAGCAGCAACGGACTAGCGGGAGGGGCGGGGTACGAGCAGTACTTC
j_gene: TRBJ2-7
d_gene: TRBD2
v_gene: TRBV5-1
abundance: NA

CDR3aa: CASSRGEVSEKLFF
CDR3nt: TGCGCCAGCAGCCGGGGGGAAGTGAGTGAAAAACTGTTTTTT
j_gene: TRBJ1-4
d_gene: NA
v_gene: TRBV5-1
abundance: NA

CDR3aa: CASTRGDRREPQHF
CDR3nt: TGTGCCAGTACTAGGGGGGACAGGCGAGAGCCCCAGCATTTT
j_gene: TRBJ1-5
d_gene: TRBD1
v_gene: TRBV19
abundance: NA

CDR3aa: CASSRLAGVHEQFF
CDR3nt: TGTGCCAGCAGTAGACTAGCGGGAGTCCATGAGCAGTTCTTC
j_gene: TRBJ2-1
d_gene: TRBD2
v_gene: TRBV2
abundance: NA

CDR3aa: CASSAGQGDAHNEQFF
CDR3nt: TGTGCCAGCAGCGCTGGGCAGGGGGACGCCCACAATGAGCAGTTCTTC
j_gene: TRBJ2-1
d_gene: TRBD1
v_gene: TRBV9
abundance: NA

CDR3aa: CASSFEGRQGVHEQYF
CDR3nt: TGTGCCAGCAGCTTTGAGGGCAGACAGGGGGTACACGAGCAGTACTTC
j_gene: TRBJ2-7
d_gene: TRBD1
v_gene: TRBV11-2
abundance: once

CDR3aa: CASSTRGAGKLDTGELFF
CDR3nt: TGTGCCAGCAGCACCCGGGGCGCAGGGAAGCTAGACACCGGGGAGCTGTTTTTT
j_gene: TRBJ2-2
d_gene: NA
v_gene: TRBV7-9
abundance: once

CDR3aa: CASTSGDMVNTEAFF
CDR3nt: TGTGCCAGCACCTCCGGGGACATGGTGAACACTGAAGCTTTCTTT
j_gene: TRBJ1-1
d_gene: NA
v_gene: TRBV5-5
abundance: NA

CDR3aa: CSARTGGYTGELFF
CDR3nt: TGCAGCGCTAGGACAGGGGGGTACACCGGGGAGCTGTTTTTT
j_gene: TRBJ2-2
d_gene: TRBD1
v_gene: TRBV29-1
abundance: NA

CDR3aa: CASSLATPGGYTF
CDR3nt: TGTGCCAGCAGCTTGGCCACCCCAGGCGGCTACACCTTC
j_gene: TRBJ1-2
d_gene: NA
v_gene: TRBV5-6
abundance: NA

CDR3aa: CASSLGGTANNEQFF
CDR3nt: TGCGCCAGCAGCTTGGGAGGGACTGCCAACAATGAGCAGTTCTTC
j_gene: TRBJ2-1
d_gene: NA
v_gene: TRBV5-1
abundance: NA

CDR3aa: CASSENSPNQPQHF
CDR3nt: TGTGCCAGCAGTGAAAACAGCCCCAATCAGCCCCAGCATTTT
j_gene: TRBJ1-5
d_gene: NA
v_gene: TRBV6-1
abundance: NA

CDR3aa: CASSLLSGGKGETQYF
CDR3nt: TGTGCCAGCAGCTTGCTTAGCGGGGGGAAAGGAGAGACCCAGTACTTC
j_gene: TRBJ2-5
d_gene: TRBD2
v_gene: TRBV5-4
abundance: NA

CDR3aa: CSVRILNTEAFF
CDR3nt: TGCAGCGTTCGAATTCTGAACACTGAAGCTTTCTTT
j_gene: TRBJ1-1
d_gene: NA
v_gene: TRBV29-1
abundance: NA

CDR3aa: CASGDPTGASGNTIYF
CDR3nt: TGTGCTAGTGGGGACCCAACAGGGGCTTCTGGAAACACCATATATTTT
j_gene: TRBJ1-3
d_gene: TRBD1
v_gene: TRBV12-5
abundance: NA

CDR3aa: CASSRGNEKLFF
CDR3nt: TGTGCCAGCAGCCGAGGTAACGAAAAACTGTTTTTT
j_gene: TRBJ1-4
d_gene: NA
v_gene: TRBV4-2
abundance: few

CDR3aa: CATSRAGGNTEAFF
CDR3nt: TGTGCCACCAGCAGAGCTGGGGGGAACACTGAAGCTTTCTTT
j_gene: TRBJ1-1
d_gene: NA
v_gene: TRBV15
abundance: NA

CDR3aa: CASSAVDQPQHF
CDR3nt: TGTGCCAGCAGCGCAGTGGATCAGCCCCAGCATTTT
j_gene: TRBJ1-5
d_gene: NA
v_gene: TRBV7-9
abundance: NA

CDR3aa: CASSLEVSSYEQYF
CDR3nt: TGCGCCAGCAGCTTGGAAGTTAGCTCCTACGAGCAGTACTTC
j_gene: TRBJ2-7
d_gene: NA
v_gene: TRBV5-1
abundance: NA

CDR3aa: CASSLETGVGTQYF
CDR3nt: TGCGCCAGCAGCTTGGAGACAGGGGTGGGCACGCAGTATTTT
j_gene: TRBJ2-3
d_gene: TRBD1
v_gene: TRBV5-1
abundance: NA

CDR3aa: CASSVGLAGADTQYF
CDR3nt: TGTGCCAGCAGCGTAGGGCTAGCGGGAGCAGATACGCAGTATTTT
j_gene: TRBJ2-3
d_gene: TRBD2
v_gene: TRBV9
abundance: NA

CDR3aa: CASSGISGEKLFF
CDR3nt: TGTGCCAGCAGTGGAATATCGGGTGAAAAACTGTTTTTT
j_gene: TRBJ1-4
d_gene: NA
v_gene: TRBV12-3/TRBV12-4
abundance: NA

CDR3aa: CAWTGANVLTF
CDR3nt: TGTGCCTGGACTGGGGCCAACGTCCTGACTTTC
j_gene: TRBJ2-6
d_gene: NA
v_gene: TRBV30
abundance: NA

CDR3aa: CASSLRGTSSYNEQFF
CDR3nt: TGTGCCAGCAGCTTAAGGGGAACCAGCTCCTACAATGAGCAGTTCTTC
j_gene: TRBJ2-1
d_gene: NA
v_gene: TRBV11-3
abundance: NA

CDR3aa: CASSIPGGDHSMDYGYTF
CDR3nt: TGTGCCAGTAGTATCCCAGGGGGCGATCATTCCATGGACTATGGCTACACCTTC
j_gene: TRBJ1-2
d_gene: TRBD1
v_gene: TRBV19
abundance: NA

CDR3aa: CASSFGTGSYEQYF
CDR3nt: TGTGCCAGCAGCTTCGGGACAGGCTCCTACGAGCAGTACTTC
j_gene: TRBJ2-7
d_gene: TRBD1
v_gene: TRBV5-5
abundance: NA

CDR3aa: CASSPAGLGEQFF
CDR3nt: TGCGCCAGCAGCCCAGCGGGATTAGGGGAGCAGTTCTTC
j_gene: TRBJ2-1
d_gene: TRBD2
v_gene: TRBV10-2
abundance: NA

CDR3aa: CASSVNRAEGTGELFF
CDR3nt: TGTGCCAGTAGTGTAAACAGGGCCGAAGGCACCGGGGAGCTGTTTTTT
j_gene: TRBJ2-2
d_gene: NA
v_gene: TRBV19
abundance: NA

CDR3aa: CASSDPGTGFGGANVLTF
CDR3nt: TGCGCCAGCAGTGACCCCGGGACAGGGTTCGGTGGGGCCAACGTCCTGACTTTC
j_gene: TRBJ2-6
d_gene: TRBD1
v_gene: TRBV10-2
abundance: NA

CDR3aa: CASSAYRLAAYNEQFF
CDR3nt: TGTGCCAGCAGCGCCTACCGACTAGCGGCCTACAATGAGCAGTTCTTC
j_gene: TRBJ2-1
d_gene: TRBD2
v_gene: TRBV9
abundance: NA